This T cell receptor (beta chain) was recorded in a study of memory CD4+ T cells and cytomegalovirus serostatus. Study as a whole: Healthy Belgian adult donors included about nine CMV-positive and 24 CMV-negative people.

The authors' processing: Out-of-frame sequences were removed, leaving some 2 million distinct TCRbeta sequences. Only in-frame clones appear in the TCRdb table, and some are missing; sequencing was by immunoSEQ multiplex PCR. That table gives V, J and clone size, and the DNA gave D and trimming. The sample shows approximately 70,000 clones, approximately 80% of them seen only once. The germline V and J ends were trimmed by 3 bases and 2 bases, with 11 bases remaining between them. The germline V gene encodes CDR1 SGHVS and CDR2 FQNEAQ. CDR3 length: 14 amino acids. The sort gate was single viable CD3+CD4+CD8-CD45RO+ cells for memory CD4+ T cells. After thawing, CD4+ T cells were positively selected. Overall study results and limits: Repertoires predicted CMV serostatus with median bootstrapped AUC of approximately 0.94.

Note on this clone: The antigen is not known.

The receptor was derived from an adult in good health and CMV-seropositive. Sequences were obtained from memory CD4+ T cells from blood. The chain combines TRBV7-8 with TRBJ2-7; D is possibly TRBD1 (6 bases). CDR3 amino acids: CASSFRDTAYEQYF. The DNA for the CDR3 is TGTGCCAGCAGCTTTCGGGACACAGCCTACGAGCAGTACTTC. Variable domain in full (rest from reference TRBV7-8 and TRBJ2-7): GAGVSQSPRYKVAKRGQDVALRCDPISGHVSLFWYQQALGQGPEFLTYFQNEAQLDKSGLPSDRFFAERPEGSVSTLKIQRTQQEDSAVYLCASSFRDTAYEQYFGPGTRLTVT.